A selection of T cell receptor beta chains follows, all from one sample in a study of OX40 agonist ivuxolimab in advanced cancers. Clones were sequenced by immunoSEQ multiplex PCR, and TCRdb holds only the in-frame ones, with some missing. The data show more than 75,000 clones, with about 91% seen just once and 0.3% to 0.45% held by the top ten. The sample consisted of CD4+ or CD8+ T cells sorted from blood, taken in a trial of the OX40 agonist ivuxolimab. These receptors were collected from an adult with an advanced solid tumor such as melanoma, head and neck, liver or kidney cancer. CDR3s include the opening cysteine and the closing phenylalanine or tryptophan. Each record gives: D gene, J gene, clone size, V gene, CDR3 protein, CDR3 DNA. A D gene is named only where the DNA matches it firmly. Only some rows state a clone size, as once, few, many or a class for expanded clones.

TRBD2 TRBJ2-1 . TRBV5-4 CASSGGLYTYNEQFF TGTGCCAGCAGCGGGGGACTATACACCTACAATGAGCAGTTCTTC
. TRBJ2-5 . TRBV5-4 CASSPPGRSQETQYF TGTGCCAGCAGCCCCCCCGGGCGGAGCCAAGAGACCCAGTACTTC
. TRBJ1-3 . TRBV19 CASSIGESSGNTIYF TGTGCCAGTAGTATCGGGGAGAGCTCTGGAAACACCATATATTTT
. TRBJ1-5 . TRBV19 CASSTGGEGQPQHF TGTGCCAGTAGCACGGGGGGAGAGGGTCAGCCCCAGCATTTT
TRBD2 TRBJ2-3 . TRBV7-9 CASTASGRDTQYF TGTGCCAGCACGGCTAGCGGGAGAGATACGCAGTATTTT
. TRBJ1-2 . TRBV5-4 CASSQRGVIEDGYTF TGTGCCAGCAGCCAAAGGGGGGTAATAGAGGATGGCTACACCTTC
TRBD1 TRBJ1-1 . TRBV9 CASSSDRGDLATEAFF TGTGCCAGCAGCTCGGACAGGGGGGATCTAGCCACTGAAGCTTTCTTT
TRBD1 TRBJ1-1 . TRBV9 CASSASTGLNTEAFF TGTGCCAGCAGCGCATCGACAGGGTTGAACACTGAAGCTTTCTTT
TRBD2 TRBJ2-3 . TRBV9 CASSVRAELATQYF TGTGCCAGCAGCGTACGGGCCGAACTAGCGACGCAGTATTTT
. TRBJ1-1 . TRBV14 CASSIIRNTEAFF TGTGCCAGCAGCATTATAAGAAACACTGAAGCTTTCTTT
. TRBJ2-3 . TRBV27 CASSSSGRTSTDTQYF TGTGCCAGCAGTTCCTCAGGGAGAACTAGCACAGATACGCAGTATTTT
TRBD2 TRBJ2-1 . TRBV10-1 CASSISGTRGNEQFF TGCGCCAGCAGTATATCCGGGACTAGGGGGAATGAGCAGTTCTTC
. TRBJ2-6 . TRBV11-2 CASSLTARRGANVLTF TGTGCCAGCAGCTTAACGGCGCGGAGGGGGGCCAACGTCCTGACTTTC
. TRBJ1-1 . TRBV7-2 CASSSRRGRGFEAFF TGTGCCAGCAGCTCCCGTAGGGGTCGTGGCTTCGAAGCTTTCTTT
TRBD1 TRBJ1-1 . TRBV5-1 CASSLSTGVTEAFF TGCGCCAGCAGCTTATCCACAGGGGTCACTGAAGCTTTCTTT
. TRBJ1-2 few TRBV7-9 CASSLVGTAGNGYTF TGTGCCAGCAGCTTAGTGGGGACGGCGGGGAATGGCTACACCTTC
. TRBJ2-1 . TRBV30 CAWRAGSSYNEQFF TGTGCCTGGAGGGCAGGAAGCTCCTACAATGAGCAGTTCTTC
. TRBJ2-7 once TRBV5-1 CASSLSSYEQYF TGCGCCAGCAGCTTGTCATCCTACGAGCAGTACTTC
. TRBJ2-7 . TRBV7-2 CASSSYLGSYEQYF TGTGCCAGCAGCTCCTACCTAGGATCCTACGAGCAGTACTTC
. TRBJ1-1 . TRBV18 CASSPLGRDTEAFF TGTGCCAGCTCACCATTAGGCAGGGACACTGAAGCTTTCTTT
. TRBJ1-1 few TRBV7-9 CASSLTDEAFF TGTGCCAGCAGCCTAACGGACGAAGCTTTCTTT
TRBD2 TRBJ2-5 once TRBV2 CASRDTSGRAAETQYF TGTGCCAGCAGGGATACTAGCGGGAGGGCCGCGGAGACCCAGTACTTC
TRBD1 TRBJ1-1 . TRBV30 CAISSGTGQAFF TGTGCCATTTCTTCCGGGACAGGACAAGCTTTCTTT